This T cell receptor beta chain derives from a study of blood T cell repertoires in COVID-19. Study-wide background: Samples representing acute and convalescent COVID-19 were sourced from the United States, Italy and Spain. Sample material is recorded as cDNA or gDNA derived from T cells, B-cell-depleted T cells, or PBMCs.

Original analysis: Amplifying reference gene primers gave estimates of nucleated cell counts. Sequencing used immunoSEQ multiplex PCR; TCRdb keeps in-frame clones, though not all of them. V and J calls and clone size follow that table, whereas D and trimming were derived from the DNA. The sample holds 200,000 to 250,000 clones, approximately 83% seen once. Before being deemed recovered, Cohort 3 donors had two negative PCRs, clearance, or symptom resolution. Sequencing used PBMCs or T cells enriched from blood (not recorded which). The TCR comes from an older woman who had recovered from COVID-19.

Here the CDR3 reads CASSPLGNREGSPLHF. The CDR3 DNA reads TGTGCCAGCTCACCTTTAGGAAATCGGGAGGGCTCACCCCTCCACTTT. The chain has TRBV18 and TRBJ1-6, with D unresolved. The V end was cut by 3 bases, the J end by 10 bases, with 19 bases between. CDR1 and CDR2 from the germline V gene are KGHSH and LQKENI. This CDR3 region has 16 residues.